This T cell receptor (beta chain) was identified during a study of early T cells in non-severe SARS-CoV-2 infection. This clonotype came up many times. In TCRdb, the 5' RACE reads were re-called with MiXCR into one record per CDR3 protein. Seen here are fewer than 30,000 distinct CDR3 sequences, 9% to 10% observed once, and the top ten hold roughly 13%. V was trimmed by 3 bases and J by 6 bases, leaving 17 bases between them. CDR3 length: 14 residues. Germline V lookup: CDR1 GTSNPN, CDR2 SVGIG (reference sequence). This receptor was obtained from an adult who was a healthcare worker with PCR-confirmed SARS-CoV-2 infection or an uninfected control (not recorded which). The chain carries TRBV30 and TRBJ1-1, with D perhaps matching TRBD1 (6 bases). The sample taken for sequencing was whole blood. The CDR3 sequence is CAWSPQGRLAEAFF. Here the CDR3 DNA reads TGTGCCTGGAGCCCACAGGGCCGTCTAGCTGAAGCTTTCTTT.